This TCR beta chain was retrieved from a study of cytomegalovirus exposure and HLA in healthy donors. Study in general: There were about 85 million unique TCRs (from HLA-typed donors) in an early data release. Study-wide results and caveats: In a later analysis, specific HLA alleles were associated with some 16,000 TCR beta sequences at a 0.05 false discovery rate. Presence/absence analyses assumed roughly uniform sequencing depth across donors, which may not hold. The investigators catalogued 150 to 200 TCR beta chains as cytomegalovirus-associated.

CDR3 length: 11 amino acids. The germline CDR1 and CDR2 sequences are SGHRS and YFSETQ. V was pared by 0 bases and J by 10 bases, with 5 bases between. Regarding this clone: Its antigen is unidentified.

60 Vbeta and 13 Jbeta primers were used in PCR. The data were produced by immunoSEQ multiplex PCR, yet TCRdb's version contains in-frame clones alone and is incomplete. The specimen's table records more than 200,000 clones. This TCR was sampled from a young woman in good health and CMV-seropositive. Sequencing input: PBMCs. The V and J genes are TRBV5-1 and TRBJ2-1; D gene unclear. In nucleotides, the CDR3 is TGCGCCAGCAGCTTGGTAAGCGAGCAGTTCTTC. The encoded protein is CASSLVSEQFF.